This T cell receptor (beta chain) was captured in a study of control samples from healthy donors and cancer patients. This CDR3 is 14 amino acids long. Losses at the gene ends were 11 bases for V and 2 bases for J; bases not matched to a gene: 8. CDR1 and CDR2 (germline): MNHEY, SVGAGI. TCRdb's copy holds only in-frame clones and misses some; the assay was immunoSEQ multiplex PCR. The sample records 110,000 to 150,000 clones, about 95% being singletons. This chain joins TRBV6-5 and TRBJ1-1; 10 bases line up with TRBD1. Sequences were obtained from PBMCs. This TCR was recovered from a man aged 60-69 years with colorectal cancer. The CDR3 DNA is TGTGCCTGCTGGACAGGGGGGGCTAACACTGAAGCTTTCTTT. Translating it yields CACWTGGANTEAFF.